The rows below give T cell receptor beta chains drawn from one sample of a study of Graves' ophthalmopathy and Graves' hyperthyroidism. TCRdb re-derived calls from the multiplex PCR reads in MiXCR, one entry per CDR3 protein. The sample carries 300,000 or so distinct CDR3 sequences, roughly a sixth recorded once. The sample was peripheral blood. Source of these receptors: an adult man with Graves' ophthalmopathy. CDR3s include the opening cysteine and the closing phenylalanine or tryptophan. The order of the fields is clone size, V gene, J gene, D gene, CDR3 DNA, CDR3 protein. A D gene is named only where the DNA matches it firmly. Size is omitted from some rows. Given values are once, few, many or a class for expanded clones.

abundance: many
v_gene: TRBV19
j_gene: TRBJ2-2
d_gene: TRBD2
CDR3nt: TGTGCCAGTACCCGGGAGGGTAACACCGGGGAGCTGTTTTTT
CDR3aa: CASTREGNTGELFF

abundance: .
v_gene: TRBV6-5
j_gene: TRBJ1-2
d_gene: .
CDR3nt: TGTGCCAGCAGTTATGAGGGGCTAGCTAACTATGGCTACACCTTC
CDR3aa: CASSYEGLANYGYTF

abundance: many
v_gene: TRBV5-1
j_gene: TRBJ2-7
d_gene: TRBD1
CDR3nt: TGCGCCAGCAGCGCAGCCGGGACAGGGGCCGAGCAGTACTTC
CDR3aa: CASSAAGTGAEQYF

abundance: once
v_gene: TRBV6-2/TRBV6-3
j_gene: TRBJ2-2
d_gene: .
CDR3nt: TGTGCCAGCAGTTACTCGATAGCCCGGGGCGGAAACACCGGGGAGCTGTTTTTT
CDR3aa: CASSYSIARGGNTGELFF

abundance: many
v_gene: TRBV12-3/TRBV12-4
j_gene: TRBJ2-2
d_gene: .
CDR3nt: TGTGCCAGCAGCCCCCAGTCGGCCGGGGAGCTGTTTTTT
CDR3aa: CASSPQSAGELFF

abundance: many
v_gene: TRBV20-1
j_gene: TRBJ1-5
d_gene: .
CDR3nt: TGCAGTGCGTTCCAGGGACTGCATCAGCCCCAGCATTTT
CDR3aa: CSAFQGLHQPQHF

abundance: many
v_gene: TRBV6-1
j_gene: TRBJ1-5
d_gene: .
CDR3nt: TGTGCCAGCAGTGATTTTCATAGCAATCAGCCCCAGCATTTT
CDR3aa: CASSDFHSNQPQHF

abundance: many
v_gene: TRBV12-3/TRBV12-4
j_gene: TRBJ2-2
d_gene: TRBD1
CDR3nt: TGTGCCAGCAGTTTGCGACAGGGCAGCACCGGGGAGCTGTTTTTT
CDR3aa: CASSLRQGSTGELFF

abundance: few
v_gene: TRBV10-3
j_gene: TRBJ2-2
d_gene: TRBD1
CDR3nt: TGTGCCATCAGTGTGTCCTCCACAGGGGGCTTTTACACCGGGGAGCTGTTTTTT
CDR3aa: CAISVSSTGGFYTGELFF

abundance: many
v_gene: TRBV7-8
j_gene: TRBJ1-5
d_gene: .
CDR3nt: TGTGCCAGCAGCACCCAGGACAGCAATCAGCCCCAGCATTTT
CDR3aa: CASSTQDSNQPQHF

abundance: .
v_gene: TRBV19
j_gene: TRBJ2-7
d_gene: .
CDR3nt: TGTGCCAGCGAGGACAGCTCCTACGAGCAGTACTTC
CDR3aa: CASEDSSYEQYF

abundance: many
v_gene: TRBV6-1
j_gene: TRBJ2-7
d_gene: TRBD1
CDR3nt: TGTGCCAGCACGTCAGGGGGCCTCCCCTACGAGCAGTACTTC
CDR3aa: CASTSGGLPYEQYF

abundance: many
v_gene: TRBV4-1
j_gene: TRBJ2-7
d_gene: TRBD2
CDR3nt: TGCGCCAGCAGCCTAAGCCCAGCGGGGGCCCTCTACGAGCAGTACTTC
CDR3aa: CASSLSPAGALYEQYF

abundance: .
v_gene: TRBV20-1
j_gene: TRBJ1-1
d_gene: .
CDR3nt: TGCAGTGCTCCAGAACCAACAGGGCTTGAAGCTTTCTTT
CDR3aa: CSAPEPTGLEAFF

abundance: many
v_gene: TRBV20-1
j_gene: TRBJ1-1
d_gene: .
CDR3nt: TGCAGTGCTAGTAGAATACAGAACACTGAAGCTTTCTTT
CDR3aa: CSASRIQNTEAFF

abundance: many
v_gene: TRBV19
j_gene: TRBJ2-2
d_gene: .
CDR3nt: TGTGCCAGTAGTATTAAAACGACGGGGAACACCGGGGAGCTGTTTTTT
CDR3aa: CASSIKTTGNTGELFF

abundance: .
v_gene: TRBV12-3/TRBV12-4
j_gene: TRBJ2-5
d_gene: .
CDR3nt: TGTGCCAGCACCGCCGGGAATCGAAGGGAGACCCAGTACTTC
CDR3aa: CASTAGNRRETQYF

abundance: .
v_gene: TRBV15
j_gene: TRBJ2-2
d_gene: .
CDR3nt: TGTGCCACCAGCAGTGTGATAGGGGGTCCCGGGGAGCTGTCTTTT
CDR3aa: CATSSVIGGPGELSF

abundance: many
v_gene: TRBV13
j_gene: TRBJ1-6
d_gene: TRBD1
CDR3nt: TGTGCCAGCAGCTTCGAAAGGACAGGGGGACTTTCACCCCTCCACTTT
CDR3aa: CASSFERTGGLSPLHF

abundance: few
v_gene: TRBV11-2
j_gene: TRBJ1-2
d_gene: .
CDR3nt: TGCGCCAGCAGTGAGTCTGGGGCCGTTCCTCCCTATGGCTACACCTTC
CDR3aa: CASSESGAVPPYGYTF

abundance: .
v_gene: TRBV9
j_gene: TRBJ2-7
d_gene: .
CDR3nt: TGTGCCAGCAGCGTAGGGAGCGCACCCTACAAGCAGTACTTC
CDR3aa: CASSVGSAPYKQYF

abundance: many
v_gene: TRBV20-1
j_gene: TRBJ1-6
d_gene: TRBD1
CDR3nt: TGCAGTGCTGCACAGGGGGCTGATACTGATCATTATAATTCACCCCTCCACTTT
CDR3aa: CSAAQGADTDHYNSPLHF